This T cell receptor beta chain came from a study of OX40 agonist ivuxolimab in advanced cancers. Sequencing used immunoSEQ multiplex PCR; TCRdb keeps in-frame clones, though not all of them. The sample carries some 100,000 clones, approximately 90% recorded once. The V gene's germline CDR1 is MGHDK and CDR2 SYGVNS. This CDR3 is 12 amino acids long. The V and J ends lost 0 bases and 10 bases respectively, with 10 bases between them. The sample in question was CD4+ or CD8+ T cells sorted from blood, obtained in a trial of the OX40 agonist ivuxolimab. This chain uses TRBV25-1 with TRBJ2-7; D is perhaps TRBD1 (5 bases). This sequence originates from an adult with an advanced solid tumor such as melanoma, head and neck, liver or kidney cancer. As DNA, the CDR3 is TGTGCCAGCAGTGAATATATAGGGGCTCAGTACTTC. Encoded protein: CASSEYIGAQYF.